This T cell receptor beta chain was captured by sequencing in a study of cytomegalovirus exposure and HLA in healthy donors. Nominally healthy donors were sampled, though unrecorded immune exposures were likely. Germline assignment: CDR1 SGHRS and CDR2 YFSETQ. This CDR3 comprises 11 residues. The ends were cut back, 0 bases at V and 13 bases at J, with 10 bases in the middle. This clone has just a few counts. The antigen remains unidentified. The study ran its PCR with 60 Vbeta and 13 Jbeta primers. Generated by immunoSEQ multiplex PCR, the TCRdb table keeps only in-frame clones and is missing some. The sample lists approximately 180,000 clones, about four fifths occurring once. Study-level points and caveats: A later analysis linked a missense variant in DCLRE1C to the trimming of TCR beta V and J genes. Some public TCRs appeared in many individuals, while most sequences were rare. Analysis performed later showed TCR beta chains linked to HLA being more clonally expanded than equally common others.

The receptor was derived from a woman younger than 35 in good health and CMV-seronegative. What was sequenced was PBMCs. The chain couples TRBV5-1 to TRBJ1-2; D not resolved. CDR3: CASSLGRTATF. In nucleotides, the CDR3 is TGCGCCAGCAGCTTGGGACGGACTGCCACCTTC.